These 27 T cell receptor beta chains were all obtained from the same sample, sequenced in a study of blood T cell repertoires in COVID-19 (dated by TCRdb to about 2020). Library preparation employed the immunoSEQ multiplex PCR assay. Entries here come from immuneACCESS through TCRdb and include only in-frame sequences with V and J called. Some clones fail to appear in such tables; in the studies checked, an unresolved V gene covers under half of the shortfall, and the cause of the remainder is unknown. The sample table lists fewer than 350,000 clones, approximately 84% of them with a count of one. The ten largest clonotypes hold about 1.9% of the sample. Material for sequencing was peripheral blood. These receptors came from a woman aged 25 to 39 who had recovered from COVID-19.

The count of this clone is one. The V and J genes are TRBV2 and TRBJ2-3; no firm D call. The CDR3 consists of 14 residues. V gave up 4 bases and J gave up 1 base, with 9 bases separating them. Germline V lookup: CDR1 SNHLY, CDR2 FYNNEI. CDR3: CASSVLRGTDTQYF. CDR3 nucleotides: TGTGCCAGCAGTGTTTTGCGTGGCACAGATACGCAGTATTTT.

CDR3 bases: TGTGCCAGCAGCCGAGGGATAACTGGAAACACCATATATTTT. Translated: CASSRGITGNTIYF. The gene calls are TRBV5-4 and TRBJ1-3; no reliable D call. The CDR3 loop spans 14 amino acids. Germline CDR1 is SGHNT and CDR2 is YYREEE (reference sequence). Trimming took off 4 bases at V and 2 bases at J, with 10 bases between the two ends.

The V call is TRBV13, the J call TRBJ2-2, with D hard to call. V was pared by 8 bases and J by 1 base, with 8 bases between. This CDR3 spans 13 amino acids. Per the germline V gene, CDR1 is PRHDT and CDR2 is FYEKMQ (reference sequence). The CDR3 protein is CASWQENTGELFF. The CDR3 DNA reads TGTGCCAGCTGGCAGGAGAACACCGGGGAGCTGTTTTTT. Combining the CDR3 with reference TRBV13 and TRBJ2-2 gives the whole variable domain AAGVIQSPRHLIKEKRETATLKCYPIPRHDTVYWYQQGPGQDPQFLISFYEKMQSDKGSIPDRFSAQQFSDYHSELNMSSLELGDSALYFCASWQENTGELFFGEGSRLTVL.

The rearrangement joins TRBV4-1 to TRBJ2-5; possible D gene TRBD2, 5 bases. The CDR3 sequence is 15 residues long. In germline, CDR1 is MGHRA, CDR2 YSYEKL. V gave up 1 base and J gave up 7 bases, with 16 bases separating them. CDR3 sequence (DNA): TGCGCCAGCAGCCAAGCGCCCCTAGATGGAGGGACCCAGTACTTC. Protein product: CASSQAPLDGGTQYF.

CDR3 protein: CASSQGENTEAFF. DNA for the CDR3: TGTGCCAGCTCACAAGGGGAGAACACTGAAGCTTTCTTT. V gene TRBV18 combines with J gene TRBJ1-1; possibly TRBD1 for D (5 bases). V gave up 4 bases and J gave up 1 base, with 7 bases separating them. The CDR3 spans 13 residues. Germline V gives CDR1 KGHSH, CDR2 LQKENI.

The rearrangement links TRBV19 to TRBJ2-1, with TRBD2 as a possible D gene (6 bases). Germline V CDR1 and CDR2: LNHDA, SQIVND (reference sequence). The CDR3 has 14 residues. The V and J ends lost 5 bases and 0 bases respectively, with 8 bases between them. The CDR3 bases are TGTGCCAGTAGTGACGGGGGCTCCTACAATGAGCAGTTCTTC. Protein sequence: CASSDGGSYNEQFF.

The CDR3 DNA sequence: TGTGCCATCAATCCAGGGGGCCAAGAGACCCAGTACTTC. Translation gives CAINPGGQETQYF. V and J are TRBV10-3 and TRBJ2-5; 7 bases are shared with TRBD1. The CDR3 extends over 13 amino acids. With 7 bases clipped from V and 1 base from J, the junction kept 3 bases outside the gene matches. Germline V gene lookup returns CDR1 ENHRY and CDR2 SYGVKD.

Note on this clone: The same CDR3 can be traced to other DNA sequences in this sample. The V and J genes are TRBV6-2 or TRBV6-3 and TRBJ2-1, with 11 bases aligning to TRBD2. The ends lost 5 bases at V and 7 bases at J; junction bases unmatched: 13. Germline CDR1 and CDR2: MNHEY and SVGEGT. CDR3 size: 17 residues. CDR3 DNA: TGTGCCAGCAGTACGCCTCTACTAGCGGGAGTTGGAAATGAGCAGTTCTTC. As protein: CASSTPLLAGVGNEQFF.

The rearrangement joins TRBV15 to TRBJ1-5, with D possibly TRBD1 on 5 matching bases. Trimming pared 3 bases from V and 3 bases from J, leaving 9 bases between. The CDR3 totals 14 residues. Germline values: CDR1 LNHNV, CDR2 YYDKDF (reference sequence). CDR3: CATSRRGVNQPQHF. CDR3 DNA: TGTGCCACCAGCAGGCGGGGGGTCAATCAGCCCCAGCATTTT.

This clone appeared a single time. The CDR3 DNA reads TGTGCCAGCAGCTTGGAGGGGGCGCGCACTGAAGCTTTCTTT. Protein: CASSLEGARTEAFF. The V gene is TRBV5-4, the J gene TRBJ1-1; 7 bases match TRBD1. Per germline, CDR1 SGHNT and CDR2 YYREEE (reference sequence). The CDR3 covers 14 residues. Trimming removed 0 bases from V and 4 bases from J; junction bases left unmatched: 3.

The V gene is TRBV7-4, the J gene TRBJ1-1, with 9 bases lining up with TRBD1. Germline V gene sequence: CDR1 SGHVT, CDR2 SQSDAQ. Trimming removed 4 bases from V and 4 bases from J; junction bases left unmatched: 4. The CDR3 covers 14 residues. CDR3 sequence: CASSWDRESTEAFF. The CDR3 region has the DNA TGTGCCAGCAGCTGGGACAGGGAGAGCACTGAAGCTTTCTTT.

V and J are TRBV6-5 and TRBJ1-1, with D perhaps TRBD1 (6 bases). CDR3 length: 15 residues. CDR1 MNHEY and CDR2 SVGAGI come from the germline V gene. V was trimmed by 6 bases and J by 3 bases, leaving 17 bases between them. CDR3 region: CASRRGGRGDTEAFF. DNA of the CDR3: TGTGCCAGCAGAAGGGGGGGTCGAGGGGACACTGAAGCTTTCTTT.

This clone has a single count. The genes are TRBV7-2 and TRBJ2-7, with a possible D match to TRBD1 (6 bases). The ends were cut back, 4 bases at V and 2 bases at J, with 15 bases in the middle. Germline CDR1 is SGHTA and CDR2 is FQGNSA. The CDR3 totals 15 residues. CDR3 DNA: TGTGCCAGCAGCTCCTCCTCACAGGGCCCCTACGAGCAGTACTTC. This codes for CASSSSSQGPYEQYF.

This clone appeared a single time. The chain combines TRBV5-6 with TRBJ1-4, with 7 bases identical to TRBD1. Germline lookup yields CDR1 SGHDT and CDR2 YYEEEE. V lost 4 bases to trimming and J lost 5 bases; unmatched junction nucleotides: 5. The CDR3 sequence is 14 residues long. CDR3 protein: CASSAAGGNEKLFF. The DNA of the CDR3 is TGTGCCAGCAGCGCAGCAGGGGGAAATGAAAAACTGTTTTTT. Full variable domain (outside the CDR3, taken from reference TRBV5-6 and TRBJ1-4): DAGVTQSPTHLIKTRGQQVTLRCSPKSGHDTVSWYQQALGQGPQFIFQYYEEEERQRGNFPDRFSGHQFPNYSSELNVNALLLGDSALYLCASSAAGGNEKLFFGSGTQLSVL.

This chain connects TRBV6-5 to TRBJ2-7; D call uncertain. The V gene's germline CDR1 is MNHEY and CDR2 SVGAGI. The CDR3 has 13 amino acids. V was trimmed by 3 bases and J by 3 bases, leaving 9 bases between them. DNA of the CDR3: TGTGCCAGCAGTTATGAACAGTACTACGAGCAGTACTTC. It specifies CASSYEQYYEQYF.

The chain combines TRBV7-9 with TRBJ2-1; 10 bases map to TRBD1. J gave up 8 bases and V 6 bases, and 10 bases lay outside the gene matches. The CDR3 is 15 amino acids. Germline-derived CDR1 and CDR2 are SEHNR and FQNEAQ (reference sequence). This CDR3 is CASRPRQGAVYEQFF. For the CDR3, the DNA is TGTGCCAGCAGACCCCGACAGGGGGCGGTCTATGAGCAGTTCTTC.

The J gene is TRBJ1-5, the V gene TRBV19, with 7 bases lining up with TRBD1. Germline V gene sequence: CDR1 LNHDA, CDR2 SQIVND (reference sequence). The CDR3 runs to 16 residues. V shed 3 bases, J shed 2 bases, and the junction held 7 bases outside the gene matches. The CDR3 spells CASSITRGRGNQPQHF. CDR3 sequence (DNA): TGTGCCAGTAGTATTACTAGGGGGCGCGGCAATCAGCCCCAGCATTTT.

The chain is built from TRBV5-4 and TRBJ1-6, with 7 bases that match TRBD1. CDR1 SGHNT and CDR2 YYREEE come from the germline V gene (reference sequence). The CDR3 has 17 amino acids. With V trimmed by 4 bases and J by 0 bases, 7 bases remained unmatched. The CDR3 sequence: CASSDTGVTSYNSPLHF. The CDR3 DNA reads TGTGCCAGCAGCGATACAGGGGTTACCTCCTATAATTCACCCCTCCACTTT.

The V and J genes are TRBV12-3 or TRBV12-4 and TRBJ1-1; tentatively, D is TRBD1 (6 bases). V was cut by 4 bases and J by 3 bases, with 6 bases left in between. CDR3 size: 12 residues. The CDR3 sequence is CASSYRDTEAFF. CDR3 bases: TGTGCCAGCAGTTACAGGGACACTGAAGCTTTCTTT.

The genes are TRBV7-2 and TRBJ2-7; 7 bases match TRBD2. CDR3 length equals 17 residues. V was pared by 1 base and J by 3 bases, with 12 bases of the junction left unmatched. The germline CDR1 and CDR2 sequences are SGHTA and FQGNSA. In DNA, the CDR3 is TGTGCCAGCAGCTTAGTCGGCGGGAGAGGGAGTTACTACGAGCAGTACTTC. Encoded protein: CASSLVGGRGSYYEQYF. Using reference TRBV7-2 and TRBJ2-7 for the parts outside the CDR3, the full variable domain is GAGVSQSPSNKVTEKGKDVELRCDPISGHTALYWYRQSLGQGLEFLIYFQGNSAPDKSGLPSDRFSAERTGGSVSTLTIQRTQQEDSAVYLCASSLVGGRGSYYEQYFGPGTRLTVT.

The chain is built from TRBV19 and TRBJ2-1; 10 nucleotides agree with TRBD1. CDR1 and CDR2 (germline): LNHDA, SQIVND (reference sequence). This CDR3 has 15 amino acids. The junction had 4 bases not matched to a gene; V was cut back by 4 bases and J by 4 bases. CDR3 in DNA: TGTGCCAGTAGTAAGGGACAGGGGATGTACAATGAGCAGTTCTTC. As protein: CASSKGQGMYNEQFF.

This clone was detected once. The chain combines TRBV20-1 with TRBJ2-3, with 8 bases lining up with TRBD2. In germline, CDR1 is DFQATT, CDR2 SNEGSKA (reference sequence). Trimming removed 3 bases from V and 4 bases from J; junction bases left unmatched: 6. The CDR3 has 14 amino acids. The CDR3 sequence is CSASAGGLSDTQYF. CDR3 DNA sequence: TGCAGTGCTAGTGCGGGGGGACTTTCAGATACGCAGTATTTT.

The chain uses TRBV6-1 and TRBJ1-6; D unclear. The germline V gene encodes CDR1 MNHNS and CDR2 SASEGT. The ends were cut back, 3 bases at V and 4 bases at J, with 10 bases in the middle. The CDR3 is 15 residues long. CDR3: CASSEVQEYNSPLHF. As DNA, the CDR3 is TGTGCCAGCAGTGAGGTTCAGGAATATAATTCACCCCTCCACTTT.

The rearrangement links TRBV19 to TRBJ1-3; weak D call: TRBD1 (6 bases). The CDR3 sequence is 17 residues long. Germline V lookup: CDR1 LNHDA, CDR2 SQIVND (reference sequence). V was trimmed by 5 bases and J by 0 bases, leaving 17 bases between them. The CDR3 DNA reads TGTGCCAGTAGTGCCATGGACAGTCCCTCCTCTGGAAACACCATATATTTT. It encodes CASSAMDSPSSGNTIYF.

The chain combines TRBV7-9 with TRBJ2-6; 7 nucleotides line up with TRBD2. This CDR3 has 15 residues. The trim removed 5 bases at V and 3 bases at J, leaving 4 bases unmatched. Germline V gives CDR1 SEHNR, CDR2 FQNEAQ (reference sequence). The CDR3, as DNA: TGTGCCAGCAGCCGAAGCGGGGTTGGGGCCAACGTCCTGACTTTC. This translates into CASSRSGVGANVLTF.

The chain links TRBV10-1 to TRBJ2-5; a possible D gene is TRBD1 (6 bases). This CDR3 has 15 residues. Germline V gene sequence: CDR1 WNHNN, CDR2 SYGVQD (reference sequence). V was shortened by 3 bases and J by 0 bases, with 11 bases between the two germline ends. The CDR3, as DNA: TGCGCCAGCAGTGAACGGACAGTGTACCAAGAGACCCAGTACTTC. This sequence encodes CASSERTVYQETQYF.

The rearrangement links TRBV29-1 to TRBJ2-7; D call uncertain. The V gene's germline CDR1 is SQVTM and CDR2 ANQGSEA. CDR3 size: 13 residues. V gave up 0 bases and J gave up 5 bases, with 11 bases separating them. The CDR3 loop reads CSVEEGGVHEQYF. The CDR3 DNA follows: TGCAGCGTTGAAGAAGGCGGAGTCCACGAGCAGTACTTC.